The following is a TCR beta chain sequence with its context. What this receptor recognizes is not known. Per-base qualities were not stored, and no clone one base away is much larger. The DNeasy Blood and Tissue Kit was used to extract roughly 1.7-3.4 ug of genomic DNA from umbilical cord blood or frozen pancreas. These data come from a study of fetal regulatory T cell absence and autoimmunity listed by TCRdb under 2017. Turning to the overall study: Autoimmunity of the exocrine pancreas was seen in the IPEX patients even though clinical diabetes was absent.

The paper as a whole reports these results and caveats: The TCR compartment showed significant oligoclonal enrichment in pancreas versus cord blood, with some top clones over 85-fold enriched. TRB gene family usage was found to be broadly similar between cord blood and pancreas and to resemble published neonatal and adult repertoires. The oligoclonal enrichment was interpreted as supporting antigen-driven autoimmunity in the pancreas before birth in IPEX syndrome.

Looking up the germline V gene yields CDR1 MNHNS and CDR2 SASEGT. Trimming accounts for 6 bases at V and 4 bases at J, while the number of junction bases matched to no gene is 5. The CDR3 covers 13 residues, taking in both the cysteine and the phenylalanine. Only CDR3 DNA remains: 39 bases, in frame from the first base. TCRbeta CDR3 regions were amplified and barcoded by two-step multiplex PCR on the immunoSEQ human TCRbeta survey platform. Libraries were sequenced on Illumina instruments, and IgH from the same samples was sequenced in parallel. In the paper's pipeline: Raw reads were filtered against IMGT V, D, J definitions and binned by a nearest-neighbor algorithm to remove PCR and sequencing errors. Clones were defined by identical nucleotide sequence; differential abundance between tissues used per-clone Fisher exact tests with pFDR threshold p<0.01. Clones with frequencies too low for statistical inference were excluded by a minimum inclusion filter of 10 in either sample. The immunoSEQ Analyzer was used for pairwise clonal comparisons, and IMGT tools were used to assess gene family usage. TCRdb mirrors the immuneACCESS table, restricted to in-frame sequences. Some clones are absent from its copies; in checked studies, under half trace to an unresolved V gene, and the reason for the others is unknown. V, J and clone size reflect that table, while D and trimming were determined from the DNA. This sample lists around 45,000 clones; just under 85% were detected once. Approximately 0.37% of the sample belongs to the ten largest clones.

The sample was cord blood. This receptor was identified in a newborn boy with IPEX syndrome. The V gene is TRBV6-1 and the J gene is TRBJ1-2; 7 of the junction bases match TRBD1. Read as DNA, the sequence is TGTGCCAGCAGCTTGGACAGGTTCTATGGCTACACCTTC. This yields the protein CASSLDRFYGYTF.